This TCR beta chain is drawn from a study of blood T cell repertoires in COVID-19 (dated by TCRdb to the early 2020s). Regarding the study in general: The collaborator samples originated in the United States, Italy and Spain and spanned the acute and convalescent phases of COVID-19. The material from the prospective study consisted of cDNA or gDNA derived from T cells, B-cell-depleted T cells, or PBMCs. The dataset comprised deeply sampled blood TCRbeta repertoires from subjects exposed to, actively infected with, or recovered from COVID-19. The repertoires were released in a freely available public database meant as a resource for research on the immune response to SARS-CoV-2. Samples came from the ongoing ImmuneRACE study (first 160 participants) plus 1,254 subjects from 6 global collaborators. Sample metadata almost always included a de-identified subject ID, COVID-19 status, age in years and sex. Where available, HLA class I and class II types were taken from metadata supplied by the sample provider and were not determined by assay-based typing.

Study-wide findings and limitations: The amount of clinical and demographic metadata varied by source and participant and was provided uncurated.

The immunoSEQ Assay, a bias-controlled multiplex PCR, was used to amplify TCRbeta CDR3 regions from genomic DNA. The study's own analysis went as follows. The number of nucleated cells in each sample was estimated from the amplification of reference gene primers within the assay. To quantify the absolute abundance of each unique TCRbeta CDR3 rearrangement, sequence reads were collapsed and filtered. For each sample, productive Simpson clonality was calculated as the square root of Simpson's diversity index over productive rearrangements. Not all clones reach the TCRdb copy of this immuneACCESS table, which keeps in-frame sequences only. Checked studies attribute under half of the gap to unresolved V genes and leave the rest unexplained. V, J and clone size were drawn from that table, and D and trimming were deduced from the DNA. A total of about 380,000 clones appear in this sample, 70% to 90% of them only once. The ten largest clones represent 0.9% to 1.5% of the sample.

In the prospective study, participants were 18 to 89 years old, resided in around 25 geographic areas of the United States, and were enrolled through a virtual design. In the prospective study, cohorts were assigned on the basis of participant-reported clinical history obtained from a screening survey and a study questionnaire. ImmuneRACE Cohort 3 recovered participants were defined by two consecutive negative NP/OP PCR tests, healthcare professional clearance, or symptom resolution. Each participant in the prospective study had whole blood, serum and a nasopharyngeal or oropharyngeal swab collected by mobile phlebotomists. Participants in the prospective study had the option to provide additional blood draws and questionnaires over a 2-month period. Blood samples from the prospective study were shipped frozen or at room temperature prior to DNA extraction. Regarding this clone: No antigen is known for it. Base qualities are not recorded, but no much larger clone differs from it by a single base.

The germline V gene encodes CDR1 SGHRS and CDR2 YFSETQ. The CDR3 runs 17 amino acids, cysteine and phenylalanine included. Of all the DNA, just the CDR3 is kept, 51 bases in frame from base 1. Ends trimmed: V by 4 bases, J by 4 bases; bases unmatched to a gene: 16. The sequenced material came from PBMCs or T cells enriched from blood (not recorded which). Recombination connected TRBV5-1 to TRBJ1-1, with 7 bases matching TRBD1. The clonotype originates from a woman aged 18-30 years who had recovered from COVID-19. CDR3 sequence: CASSGAEKQGWATEAFF. The sequenced DNA is TGCGCCAGCAGCGGGGCCGAGAAACAGGGGTGGGCCACTGAAGCTTTCTTT.